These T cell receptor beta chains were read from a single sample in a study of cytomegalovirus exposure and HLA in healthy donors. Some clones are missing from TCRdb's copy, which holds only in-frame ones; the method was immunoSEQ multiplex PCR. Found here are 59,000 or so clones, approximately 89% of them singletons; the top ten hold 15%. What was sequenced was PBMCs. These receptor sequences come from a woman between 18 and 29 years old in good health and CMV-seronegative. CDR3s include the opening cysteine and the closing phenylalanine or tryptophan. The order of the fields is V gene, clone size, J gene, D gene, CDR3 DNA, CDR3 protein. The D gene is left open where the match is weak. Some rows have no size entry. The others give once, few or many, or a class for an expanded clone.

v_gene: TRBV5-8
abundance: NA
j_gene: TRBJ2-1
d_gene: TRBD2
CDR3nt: TGTGCCAGCAGCCCCCCTTATAGCGGGAATGAGCAGTTCTTC
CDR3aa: CASSPPYSGNEQFF

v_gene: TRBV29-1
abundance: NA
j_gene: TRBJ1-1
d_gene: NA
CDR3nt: TGCAGCGTTGTAAGACAGCTGAACACTGAAGCTTTCTTT
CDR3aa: CSVVRQLNTEAFF

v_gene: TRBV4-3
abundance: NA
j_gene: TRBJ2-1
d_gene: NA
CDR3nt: TGCGCCAGCAGCCAAGATCTTCGTTTAGCGTGGAATGAGCAGTTCTTC
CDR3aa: CASSQDLRLAWNEQFF

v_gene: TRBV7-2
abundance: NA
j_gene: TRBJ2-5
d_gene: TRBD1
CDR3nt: TGTGCCAGCAGCCCCCCGACAGGGCGGGAGACCCAGTACTTC
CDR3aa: CASSPPTGRETQYF

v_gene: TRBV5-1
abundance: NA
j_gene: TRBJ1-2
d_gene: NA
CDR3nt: TGCGCCAGCAGCTTGACTGGGGGGGCGTTTTATGGCTACACCTTC
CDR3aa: CASSLTGGAFYGYTF

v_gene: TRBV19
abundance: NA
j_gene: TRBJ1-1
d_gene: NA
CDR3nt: TGTGCCACCTCATCAGGGCTGCACACTGAAGCTTTCTTT
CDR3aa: CATSSGLHTEAFF

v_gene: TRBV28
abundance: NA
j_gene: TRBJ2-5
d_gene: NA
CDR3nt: TGTGCCAGCAGCGGAGAGACCCAGTACTTC
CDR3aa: CASSGETQYF

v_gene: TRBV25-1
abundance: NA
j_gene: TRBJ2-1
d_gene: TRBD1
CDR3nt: TGTGCCAGCAGTGAATATGGGACAGGGCGTGAGCAGTTCTTC
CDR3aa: CASSEYGTGREQFF

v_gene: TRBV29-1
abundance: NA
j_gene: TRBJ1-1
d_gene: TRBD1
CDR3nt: TGCAGCGTTGAATCGGGCAGGGGGCTTGATGAAGCTTTCTTT
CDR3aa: CSVESGRGLDEAFF

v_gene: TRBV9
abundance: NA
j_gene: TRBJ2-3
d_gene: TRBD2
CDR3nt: TGTGCCAGCACCCACGGTGGCGGGGGGGCTCGGACAGATACGCAGTATTTT
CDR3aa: CASTHGGGGARTDTQYF

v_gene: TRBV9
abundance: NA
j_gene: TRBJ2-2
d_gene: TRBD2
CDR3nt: TGTGCCAGCAGCGACAATGCGGCTAGCGGGAATCTAATCACCGGGGAGCTGTTTTTT
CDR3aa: CASSDNAASGNLITGELFF

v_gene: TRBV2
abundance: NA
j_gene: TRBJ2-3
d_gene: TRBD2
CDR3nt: TGTGCCAGCAGTGATGGAGGACTAGTGTCGTATACGCAGTATTTT
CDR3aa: CASSDGGLVSYTQYF

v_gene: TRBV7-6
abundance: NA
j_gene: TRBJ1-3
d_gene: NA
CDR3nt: TGTGCCAGCAGCTTAGCGGACGGAGGAACTGGAAACACCATATATTTT
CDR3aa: CASSLADGGTGNTIYF

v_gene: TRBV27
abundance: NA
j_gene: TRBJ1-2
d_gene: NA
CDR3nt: TGTGCCAGCAGTTTCTCTACCGGACGGGACTTGGGCTATGGCTACACCTTC
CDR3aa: CASSFSTGRDLGYGYTF

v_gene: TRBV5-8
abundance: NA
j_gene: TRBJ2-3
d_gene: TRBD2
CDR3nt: TGTGCCAGCAGCTTGGAACTAGCGGACAGCACAGATACGCAGTATTTT
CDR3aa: CASSLELADSTDTQYF

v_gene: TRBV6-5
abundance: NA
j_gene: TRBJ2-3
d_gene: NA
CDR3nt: TGTGCCAGCAGTTTTTACAGTGGCCGTTTCACAGATACGCAGTATTTT
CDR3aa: CASSFYSGRFTDTQYF

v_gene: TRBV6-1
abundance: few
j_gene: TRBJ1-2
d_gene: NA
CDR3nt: TGTGCCAGCAGCCGGTCTTCAACAGGGAGCTATGGCTACACCTTC
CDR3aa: CASSRSSTGSYGYTF

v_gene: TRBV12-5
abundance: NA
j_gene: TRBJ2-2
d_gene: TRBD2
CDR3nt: TGTGCTAGTGGTTTCTCGACTAGCGGATCGAACACCGGGGAGCTGTTTTTT
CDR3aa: CASGFSTSGSNTGELFF

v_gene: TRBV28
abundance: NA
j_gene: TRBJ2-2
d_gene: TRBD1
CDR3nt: TGTGCCAGCACCCATCAGCAGGGGGACACCGGGGAGCTGTTTTTT
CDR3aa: CASTHQQGDTGELFF

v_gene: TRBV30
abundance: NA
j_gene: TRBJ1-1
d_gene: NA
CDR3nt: TGTGCCTGGATCCCGGACACGAACACTGAAGCTTTCTTT
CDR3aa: CAWIPDTNTEAFF

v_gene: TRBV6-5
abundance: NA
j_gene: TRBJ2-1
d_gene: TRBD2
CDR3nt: TGTGCCAGCAGTTCTGAGTTAGCGGGGCTTTACAATGAGCAGTTCTTC
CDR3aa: CASSSELAGLYNEQFF

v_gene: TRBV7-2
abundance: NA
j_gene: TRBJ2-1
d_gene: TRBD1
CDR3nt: TGTGCCAGCAGCACACGCGGACAGGCAAATGAGCAGTTCTTC
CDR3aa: CASSTRGQANEQFF

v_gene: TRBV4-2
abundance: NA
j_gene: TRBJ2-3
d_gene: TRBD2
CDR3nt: TGTGCCAGCAGCCAAGATACCCTAGCGGGAGGGCCATTGGATACGCAGTATTTT
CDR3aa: CASSQDTLAGGPLDTQYF

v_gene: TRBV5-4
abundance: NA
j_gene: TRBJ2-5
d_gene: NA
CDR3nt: TGTGCCAGCAGCTTGTATGGGGCTGAGGAGACCCAGTACTTC
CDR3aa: CASSLYGAEETQYF

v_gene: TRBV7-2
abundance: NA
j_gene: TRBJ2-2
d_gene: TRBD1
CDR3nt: TGTGCCAGCAGCCGACAGGGGGCACACACCGGGGAGCTGTTTTTT
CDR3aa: CASSRQGAHTGELFF

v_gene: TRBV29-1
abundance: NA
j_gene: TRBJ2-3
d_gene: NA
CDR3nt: TGCAGCTTTTTCATCGGGGGAGAGACAGATACGCAGTATTTT
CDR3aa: CSFFIGGETDTQYF

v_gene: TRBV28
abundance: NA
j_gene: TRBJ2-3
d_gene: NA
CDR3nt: TGTGCCAGCAGTTTAAGGCAGGGGGGCGATACGCAGTATTTT
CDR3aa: CASSLRQGGDTQYF

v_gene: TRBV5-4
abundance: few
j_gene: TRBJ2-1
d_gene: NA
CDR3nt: TGTGCCAGCAGCTTCCCCGGGAGCTCCTACAATGAGCAGTTCTTC
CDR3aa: CASSFPGSSYNEQFF

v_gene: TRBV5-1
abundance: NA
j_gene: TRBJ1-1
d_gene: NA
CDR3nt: TGCGCCAGCAGCTTGGGACAGACAACCGCTGAAGCTTTCTTT
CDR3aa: CASSLGQTTAEAFF

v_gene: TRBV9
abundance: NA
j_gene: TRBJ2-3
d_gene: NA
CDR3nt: TGTGCCAGCAGCGTAAGGGAGGGGGGGCCCTCCACAGATACGCAGTATTTT
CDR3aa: CASSVREGGPSTDTQYF

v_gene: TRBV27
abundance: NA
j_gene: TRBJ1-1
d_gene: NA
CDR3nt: TGTGCCAGCAGTGGGCCTCCTGAAGCTTTCTTT
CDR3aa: CASSGPPEAFF

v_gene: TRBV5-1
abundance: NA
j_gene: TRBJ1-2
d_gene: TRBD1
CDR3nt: TGCGCCAGCAGCATATCCCGACAGGGGGCGGTCAATGGCTACACCTTC
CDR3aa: CASSISRQGAVNGYTF

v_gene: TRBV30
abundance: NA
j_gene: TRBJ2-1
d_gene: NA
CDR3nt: TGTGCCTGGAGTGATGGGCCTGAGCAGTTCTTC
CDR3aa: CAWSDGPEQFF

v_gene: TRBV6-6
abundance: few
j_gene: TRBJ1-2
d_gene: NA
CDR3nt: TGTGCCAGCAGACCCGGGGGAGCCTCTAACTATGGCTACACCTTC
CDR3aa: CASRPGGASNYGYTF

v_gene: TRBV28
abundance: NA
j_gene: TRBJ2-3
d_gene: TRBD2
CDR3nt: TGTGCCAGCAGTTCAGGAGGAGCGGGGTGGAGCACAGATACGCAGTATTTT
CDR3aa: CASSSGGAGWSTDTQYF